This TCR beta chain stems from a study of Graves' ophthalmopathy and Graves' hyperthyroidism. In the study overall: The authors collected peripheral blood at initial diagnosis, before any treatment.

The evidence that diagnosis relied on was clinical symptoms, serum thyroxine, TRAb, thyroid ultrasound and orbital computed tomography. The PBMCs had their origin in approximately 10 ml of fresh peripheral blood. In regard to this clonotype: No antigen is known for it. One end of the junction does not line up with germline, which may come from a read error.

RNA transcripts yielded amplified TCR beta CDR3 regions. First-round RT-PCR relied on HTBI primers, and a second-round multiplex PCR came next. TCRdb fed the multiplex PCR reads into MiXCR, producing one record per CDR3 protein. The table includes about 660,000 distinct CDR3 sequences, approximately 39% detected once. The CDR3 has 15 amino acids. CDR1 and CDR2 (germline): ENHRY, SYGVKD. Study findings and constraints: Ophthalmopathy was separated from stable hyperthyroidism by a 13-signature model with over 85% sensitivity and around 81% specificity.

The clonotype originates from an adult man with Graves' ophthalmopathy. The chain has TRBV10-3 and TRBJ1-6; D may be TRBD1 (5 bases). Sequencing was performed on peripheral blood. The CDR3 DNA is TGTGCCAGCAGTTACGGGCAGGGTAATAATTCACCCCTCCACTTT. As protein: CASSYGQGNNSPLHF.